This T cell receptor (beta chain) was recovered during a study of cytomegalovirus exposure and HLA in healthy donors. Concerning this clone itself: What it recognizes is unknown.

Unrecorded immune exposures were likely, despite nominal health at sampling. The CDR3 sequence is 14 residues long. V gave up 4 bases and J gave up 1 base, with 11 bases separating them. Germline CDR1 SGHRS, CDR2 YFSETQ. Findings and caveats of the study: Across donors, presence/absence analyses took sequencing depth to be roughly uniform.

Primers included in the PCR were 60 Vbeta and 13 Jbeta primers. The assay was immunoSEQ multiplex PCR, and TCRdb's table has in-frame clones only and misses some. This sample has over 250,000 clones, with about nine tenths found just once. The chain employs TRBV5-1 and TRBJ1-1, with D possibly TRBD1 on 5 matching bases. This receptor was identified in a man aged 35 to 55 in good health and CMV-seropositive. Sequencing was performed on PBMCs. The CDR3 coding sequence is TGCGCCAGCAGCCCGGGGGACGGGAACACTGAAGCTTTCTTT. Translating gives CASSPGDGNTEAFF. Full variable domain (rest looked up from reference TRBV5-1 and TRBJ1-1): KAGVTQTPRYLIKTRGQQVTLSCSPISGHRSVSWYQQTPGQGLQFLFEYFSETQRNKGNFPGRFSGRQFSNSRSEMNVSTLELGDSALYLCASSPGDGNTEAFFGQGTRLTVV.